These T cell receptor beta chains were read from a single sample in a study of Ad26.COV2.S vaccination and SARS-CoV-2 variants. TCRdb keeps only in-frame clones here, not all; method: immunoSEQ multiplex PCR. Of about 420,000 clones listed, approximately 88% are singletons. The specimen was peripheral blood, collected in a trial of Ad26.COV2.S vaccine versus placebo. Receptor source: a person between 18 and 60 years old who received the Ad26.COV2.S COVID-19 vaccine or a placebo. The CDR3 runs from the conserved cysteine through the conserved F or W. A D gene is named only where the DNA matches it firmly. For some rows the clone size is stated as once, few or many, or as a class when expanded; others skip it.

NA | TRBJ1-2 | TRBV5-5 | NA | CASSLDYGYTF | TGTGCCAGCAGCCTTGACTATGGCTACACCTTC
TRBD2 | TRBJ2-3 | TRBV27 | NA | CASSSGTSGTTDTQYF | TGTGCCAGCAGCTCAGGGACTAGCGGTACCACAGATACGCAGTATTTT
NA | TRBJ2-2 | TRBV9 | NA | CASSELGGATGELFF | TGTGCCAGCAGCGAACTTGGAGGGGCGACCGGGGAGCTGTTTTTT
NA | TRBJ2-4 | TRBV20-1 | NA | CSASRLTKNIQYF | TGCAGTGCTAGTAGGCTTACCAAAAACATTCAGTACTTC
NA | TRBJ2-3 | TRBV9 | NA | CASSVVPSTDTQYF | TGTGCCAGCAGCGTAGTCCCTAGCACAGATACGCAGTATTTT
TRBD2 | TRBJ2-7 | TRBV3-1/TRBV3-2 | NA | CASSRLAGETGEQYF | TGTGCCAGCAGCCGACTAGCGGGGGAAACAGGGGAGCAGTACTTC
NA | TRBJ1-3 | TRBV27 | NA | CATRSSGNTIYF | TGTGCCACTCGGAGCTCTGGAAACACCATATATTTT
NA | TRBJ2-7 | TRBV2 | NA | CASKLGKSYEQYF | TGTGCCAGCAAACTGGGGAAATCCTACGAGCAGTACTTC
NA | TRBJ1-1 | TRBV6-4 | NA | CASRIDSMNTEAFF | TGTGCCAGCAGGATAGACAGCATGAACACTGAAGCTTTCTTT
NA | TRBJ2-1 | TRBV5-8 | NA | CASRMMTASYNEQFF | TGTGCCAGCAGGATGATGACAGCCTCCTACAATGAGCAGTTCTTC
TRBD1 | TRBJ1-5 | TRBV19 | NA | CASSPDRVGNQPQHF | TGTGCCAGTAGTCCTGACAGGGTAGGCAATCAGCCCCAGCATTTT
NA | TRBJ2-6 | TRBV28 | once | CASSAPGEAGANVLTF | TGTGCCAGCAGTGCCCCAGGGGAGGCTGGGGCCAACGTCCTGACTTTC
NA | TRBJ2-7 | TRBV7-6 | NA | CASSQHDTAYEQYF | TGTGCCAGCAGCCAACATGACACGGCCTACGAGCAGTACTTC
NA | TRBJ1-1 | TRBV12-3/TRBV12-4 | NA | CASSPGTTTEAFF | TGTGCCAGCAGCCCGGGAACAACAACTGAAGCTTTCTTT
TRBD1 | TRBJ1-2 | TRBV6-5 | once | CASRTGQGSLYGYTF | TGTGCCAGCAGGACGGGACAGGGTTCCCTCTATGGCTACACCTTC